This TCR beta chain was recorded in a study of neurological immune-mediated disorders. General observations from the study: The most TCR clonal expansion was seen in HTLV-1-associated myelopathy, and the least was seen in multiple sclerosis, which fell below healthy controls. Grouping of repertoires by phylogeny put those of 18 of 34 multiple sclerosis patients into a single related-CDR3 cluster, a possible signature.

The authors produced cDNA by 5'RACE using 10-nucleotide random UMIs. MiXCR, applied by TCRdb to the 5' RACE reads, yields one record per CDR3 protein. Here the sample spans 75,000 to 80,000 distinct CDR3 sequences, about 5.5% being singletons. Unsorted libraries used 2 million PBMCs kept at -80 degrees C. This clonotype was counted ten times or more. Its cognate antigen is unknown. This receptor was obtained from a young woman with multiple sclerosis. Sequencing was carried out using PBMCs.

CDR3 sequence: CASSETQPQHF. As DNA, the CDR3 is TGTGCCAGCAGTGAAACCCAGCCCCAGCATTTT. The J gene is TRBJ1-5, the V gene TRBV6-1; D is unresolved. Germline CDR1 reads MNHNS; CDR2 reads SASEGT. The CDR3 has 11 residues. V was trimmed by 2 bases and J by 7 bases, leaving 3 bases between them.